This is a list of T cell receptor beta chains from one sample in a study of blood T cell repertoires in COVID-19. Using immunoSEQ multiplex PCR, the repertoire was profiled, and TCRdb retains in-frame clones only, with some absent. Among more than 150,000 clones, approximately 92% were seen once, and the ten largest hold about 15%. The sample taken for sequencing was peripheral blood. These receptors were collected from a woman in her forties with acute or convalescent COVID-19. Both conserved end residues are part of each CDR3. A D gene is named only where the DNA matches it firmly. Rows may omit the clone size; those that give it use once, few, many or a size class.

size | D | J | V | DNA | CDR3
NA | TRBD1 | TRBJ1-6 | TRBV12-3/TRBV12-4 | TGTGCCAGCAATCCAGGGGGTTCTTCACCCCTCCACTTT | CASNPGGSSPLHF
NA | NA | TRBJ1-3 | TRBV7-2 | TGTGCCAGCAGCTTAGTCGCCGGCGGGCACTCTGGAAACACCATATATTTT | CASSLVAGGHSGNTIYF
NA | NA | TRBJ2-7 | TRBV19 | TGTGCCAGTAGTCCTAGCGTCGGCTACGAGCAGTACTTC | CASSPSVGYEQYF
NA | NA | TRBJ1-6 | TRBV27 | TGTGCCAGCAGTTTAATAGGGACTCTCGGGTCACCCCTCCACTTT | CASSLIGTLGSPLHF
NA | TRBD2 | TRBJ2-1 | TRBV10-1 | TGCGCCAAGCGGGAGATGTCCTACAATGAGCAGTTCTTC | CAKREMSYNEQFF
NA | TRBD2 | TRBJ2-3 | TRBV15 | TGTGCCACCAGCAGAGATCGCGGGAGAGGAGATACGCAGTATTTT | CATSRDRGRGDTQYF
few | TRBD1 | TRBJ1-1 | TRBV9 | TGTGCCAGCAGCCTGCGGGGACAGGGGCAAGCTTTCTTT | CASSLRGQGQAFF
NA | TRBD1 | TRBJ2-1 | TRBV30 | TGTGCCTGGTGTCGGGGACAGAAAAACAATGAGCAGTTCTTC | CAWCRGQKNNEQFF
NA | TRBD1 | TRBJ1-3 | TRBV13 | TGTGCCAGCAGCTTAGTACAGGGGGCGACGGGAAACACCATATATTTT | CASSLVQGATGNTIYF
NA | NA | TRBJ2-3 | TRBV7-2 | TGTGCCAGCAGCTTAGACTTTTATTCCGGCGGTAGCACAGATACGCAGTATTTT | CASSLDFYSGGSTDTQYF
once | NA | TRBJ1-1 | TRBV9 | TGTGCCAGCAGCCCCACGATTGCACAGAACACTGAAGCTTTCTTT | CASSPTIAQNTEAFF
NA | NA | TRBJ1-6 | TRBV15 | TGTGCCACCAGGATTTTCCGGGAGAGGAATTCACCCCTCCACTTT | CATRIFRERNSPLHF
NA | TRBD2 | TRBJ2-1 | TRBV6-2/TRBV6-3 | TGTGCCAGCAGTTGGGGACTAGCGGGGGCCCCGCTCAGCCATGAGCAGTTCTTC | CASSWGLAGAPLSHEQFF
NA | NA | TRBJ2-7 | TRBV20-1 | TGCAGTGCTAACAGCTACTACGAGCAGTACTTC | CSANSYYEQYF
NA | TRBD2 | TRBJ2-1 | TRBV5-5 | TGTGCCAGCAGCCCGGGACTAGCGTACAATGAGCAGTTCTTC | CASSPGLAYNEQFF
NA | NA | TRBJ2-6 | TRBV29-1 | TGCAGCGGTACGGACACGAGCTCTGGGGCCAACGTCCTGACTTTC | CSGTDTSSGANVLTF